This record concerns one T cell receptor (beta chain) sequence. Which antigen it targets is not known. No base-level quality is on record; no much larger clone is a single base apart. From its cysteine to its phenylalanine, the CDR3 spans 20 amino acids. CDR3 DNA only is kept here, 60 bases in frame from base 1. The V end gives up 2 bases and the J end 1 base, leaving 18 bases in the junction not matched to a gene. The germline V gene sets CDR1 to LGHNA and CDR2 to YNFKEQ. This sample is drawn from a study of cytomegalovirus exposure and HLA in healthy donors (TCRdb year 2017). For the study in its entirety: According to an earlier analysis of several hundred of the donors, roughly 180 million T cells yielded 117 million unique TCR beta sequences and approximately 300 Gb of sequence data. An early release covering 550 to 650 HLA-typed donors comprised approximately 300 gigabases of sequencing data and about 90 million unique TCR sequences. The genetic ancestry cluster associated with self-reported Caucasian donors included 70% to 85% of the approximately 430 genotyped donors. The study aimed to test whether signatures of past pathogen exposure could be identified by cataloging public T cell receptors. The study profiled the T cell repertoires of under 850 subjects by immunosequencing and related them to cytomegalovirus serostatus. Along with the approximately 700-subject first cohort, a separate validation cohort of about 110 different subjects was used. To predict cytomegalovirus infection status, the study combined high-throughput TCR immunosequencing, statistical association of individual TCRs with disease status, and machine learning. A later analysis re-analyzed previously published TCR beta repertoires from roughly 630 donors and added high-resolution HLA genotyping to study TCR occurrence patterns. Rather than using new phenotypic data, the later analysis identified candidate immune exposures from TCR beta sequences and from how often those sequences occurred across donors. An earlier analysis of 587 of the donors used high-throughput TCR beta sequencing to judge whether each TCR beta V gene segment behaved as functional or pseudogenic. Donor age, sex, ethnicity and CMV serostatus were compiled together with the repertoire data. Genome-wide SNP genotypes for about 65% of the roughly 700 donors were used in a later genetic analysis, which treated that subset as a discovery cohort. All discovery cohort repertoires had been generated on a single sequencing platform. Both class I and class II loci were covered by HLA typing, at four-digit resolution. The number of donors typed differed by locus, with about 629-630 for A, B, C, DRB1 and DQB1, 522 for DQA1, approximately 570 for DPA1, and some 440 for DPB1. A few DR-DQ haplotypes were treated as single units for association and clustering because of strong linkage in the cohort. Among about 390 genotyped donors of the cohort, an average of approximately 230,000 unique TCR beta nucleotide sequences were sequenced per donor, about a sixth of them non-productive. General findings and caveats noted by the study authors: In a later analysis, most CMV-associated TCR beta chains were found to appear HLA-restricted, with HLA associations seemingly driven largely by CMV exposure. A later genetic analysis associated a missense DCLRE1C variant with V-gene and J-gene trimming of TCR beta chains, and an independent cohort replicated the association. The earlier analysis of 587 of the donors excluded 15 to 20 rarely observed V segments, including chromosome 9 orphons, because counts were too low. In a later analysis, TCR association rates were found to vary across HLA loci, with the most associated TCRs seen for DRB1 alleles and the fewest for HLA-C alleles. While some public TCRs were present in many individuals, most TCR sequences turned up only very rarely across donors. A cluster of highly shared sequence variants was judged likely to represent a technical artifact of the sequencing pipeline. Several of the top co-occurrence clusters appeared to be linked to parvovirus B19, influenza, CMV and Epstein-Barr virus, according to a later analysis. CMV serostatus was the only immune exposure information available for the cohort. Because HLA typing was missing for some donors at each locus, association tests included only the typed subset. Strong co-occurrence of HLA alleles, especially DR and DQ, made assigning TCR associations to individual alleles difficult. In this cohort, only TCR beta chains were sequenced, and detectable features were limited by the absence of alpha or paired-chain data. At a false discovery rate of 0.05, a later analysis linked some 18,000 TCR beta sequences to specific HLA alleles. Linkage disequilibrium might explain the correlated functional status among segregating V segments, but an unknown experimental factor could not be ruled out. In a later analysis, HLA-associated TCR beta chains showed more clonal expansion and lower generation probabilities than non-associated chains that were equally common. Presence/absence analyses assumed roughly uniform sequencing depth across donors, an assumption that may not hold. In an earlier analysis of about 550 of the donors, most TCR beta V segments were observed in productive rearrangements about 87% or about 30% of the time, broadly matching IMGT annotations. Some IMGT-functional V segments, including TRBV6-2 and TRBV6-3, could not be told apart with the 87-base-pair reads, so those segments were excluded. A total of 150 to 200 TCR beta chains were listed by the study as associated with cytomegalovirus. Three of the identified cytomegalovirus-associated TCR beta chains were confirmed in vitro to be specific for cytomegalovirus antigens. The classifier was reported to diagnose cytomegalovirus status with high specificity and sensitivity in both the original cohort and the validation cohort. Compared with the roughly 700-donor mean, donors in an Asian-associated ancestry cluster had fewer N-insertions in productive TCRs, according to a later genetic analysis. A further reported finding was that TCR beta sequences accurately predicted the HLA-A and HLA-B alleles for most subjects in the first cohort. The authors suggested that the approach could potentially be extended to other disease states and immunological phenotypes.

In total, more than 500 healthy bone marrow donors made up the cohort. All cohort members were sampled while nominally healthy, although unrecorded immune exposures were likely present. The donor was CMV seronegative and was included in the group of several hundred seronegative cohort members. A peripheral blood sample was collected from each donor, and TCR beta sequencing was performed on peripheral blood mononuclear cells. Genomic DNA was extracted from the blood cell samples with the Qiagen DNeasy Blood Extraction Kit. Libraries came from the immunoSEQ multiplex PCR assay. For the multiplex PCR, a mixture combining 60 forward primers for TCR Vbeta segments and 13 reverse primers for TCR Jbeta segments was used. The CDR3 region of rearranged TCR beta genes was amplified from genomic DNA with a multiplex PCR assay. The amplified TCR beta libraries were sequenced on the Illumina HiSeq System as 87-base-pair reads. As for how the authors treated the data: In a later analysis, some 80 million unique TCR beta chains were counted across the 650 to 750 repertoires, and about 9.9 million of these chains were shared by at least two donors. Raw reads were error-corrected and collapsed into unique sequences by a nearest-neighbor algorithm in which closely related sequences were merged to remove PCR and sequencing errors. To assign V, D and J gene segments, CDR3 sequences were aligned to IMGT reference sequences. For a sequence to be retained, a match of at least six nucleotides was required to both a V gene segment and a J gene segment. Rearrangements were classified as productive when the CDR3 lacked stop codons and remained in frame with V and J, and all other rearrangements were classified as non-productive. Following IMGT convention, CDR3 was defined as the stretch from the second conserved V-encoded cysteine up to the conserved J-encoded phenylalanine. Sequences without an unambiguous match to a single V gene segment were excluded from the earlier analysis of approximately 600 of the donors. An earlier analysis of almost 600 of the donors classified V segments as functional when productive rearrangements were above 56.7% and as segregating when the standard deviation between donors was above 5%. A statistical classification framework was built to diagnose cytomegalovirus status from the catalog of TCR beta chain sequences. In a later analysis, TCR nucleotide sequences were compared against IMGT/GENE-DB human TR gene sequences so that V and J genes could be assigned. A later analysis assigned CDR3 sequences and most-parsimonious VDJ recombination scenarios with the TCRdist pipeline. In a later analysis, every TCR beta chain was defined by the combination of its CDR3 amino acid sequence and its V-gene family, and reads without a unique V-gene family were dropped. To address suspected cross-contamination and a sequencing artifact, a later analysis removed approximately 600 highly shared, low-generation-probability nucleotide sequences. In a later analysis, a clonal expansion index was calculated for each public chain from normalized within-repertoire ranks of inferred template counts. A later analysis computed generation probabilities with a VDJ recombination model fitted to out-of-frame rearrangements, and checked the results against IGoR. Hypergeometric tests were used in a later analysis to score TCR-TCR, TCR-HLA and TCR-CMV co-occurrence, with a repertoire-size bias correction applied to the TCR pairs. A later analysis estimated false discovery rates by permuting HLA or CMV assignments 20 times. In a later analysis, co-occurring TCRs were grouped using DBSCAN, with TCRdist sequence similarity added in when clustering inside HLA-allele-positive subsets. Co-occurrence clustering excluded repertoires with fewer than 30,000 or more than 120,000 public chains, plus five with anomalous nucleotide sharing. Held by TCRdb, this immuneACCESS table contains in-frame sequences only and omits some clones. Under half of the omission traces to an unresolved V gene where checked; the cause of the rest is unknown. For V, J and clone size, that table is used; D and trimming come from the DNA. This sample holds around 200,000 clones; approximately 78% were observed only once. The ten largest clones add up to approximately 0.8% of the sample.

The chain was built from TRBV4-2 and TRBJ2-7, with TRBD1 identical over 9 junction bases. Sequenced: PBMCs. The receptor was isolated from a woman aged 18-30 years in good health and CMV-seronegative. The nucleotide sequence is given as TGTGCCAGCAGCCAAACCGTTAAGAGTGGGACAGGGCTTTTATCCTACGAGCAGTACTTC. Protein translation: CASSQTVKSGTGLLSYEQYF.